This T cell receptor (beta chain) originates from a study of T cell repertoires in cytomegalovirus infection. As for the study in general: Recently identified HLA-C-restricted CMV epitopes were among the peptides used. Public TCR beta signatures provided an indication of both CMV infection and a matching HLA type. General observations from the study: HLA-C-restricted CMV clonotypes gave the most frequent clonotype in two of eight donors. Public TCR beta family frequency separated CMV-and-HLA carriers, including in an independent cohort.

On this clonotype itself: The antigen remains undetermined.

TCRdb redid the calling of the reads with MiXCR, one entry per CDR3 protein. The sample holds about a million distinct CDR3 sequences, approximately 31% seen once. The ends lost 4 bases at V and 0 bases at J; junction bases unmatched: 8. The CDR3 sequence is 16 residues long. Germline-derived CDR1 and CDR2 are MDHEN and SYDVKM. Source: cultured CD8+ T cells from PBMCs, taken from culture after CMV antigen stimulation. The TCR was taken from a human donor in good health (CMV status not recorded). Some clones in this sample may be carry-over from other donors' samples. V is TRBV28 and J is TRBJ1-1, with TRBD1 identical over 7 bases. The CDR3, as DNA: TGTGCCAGCAGTTGGGACAGCTATTTCATGAACACTGAAGCTTTCTTT. Protein sequence: CASSWDSYFMNTEAFF.